Included here is one T cell receptor beta chain sequence, with context. Its specificity is not known. The CDR3 runs 15 residues. Germline CDR1 reads LNHDA; CDR2 reads SQIVND (reference sequence). The germline V and J ends were trimmed by 7 bases and 2 bases, with 16 bases remaining between them. Sequenced by immunoSEQ multiplex PCR; TCRdb stores in-frame clones only, minus some. The sample has roughly 120,000 clones, 80% to 90% seen once. This record comes from a study of T cell responses to AZD1222 COVID-19 vaccine. General study findings and limits: Only five or six AZD1222 recipients tested seropositive at baseline. Donors, mostly white British, included more females; clonal diversity was possibly underestimated. The repertoires were collected only after the peak T cell response. CD4 TCRs linked to vaccination spanned spike, dominating at 160-218 and 743-854.

V gene TRBV19 combines with J gene TRBJ2-3; TRBD1 or TRBD2 may be the D gene (5 bases each). This TCR was sampled from an adult in good health. This sample comprised peripheral blood, obtained on day 0 of MenACWY control vaccination. CDR3 amino acids: CASNPLRGDTDTQYF. CDR3 DNA sequence: TGTGCCAGTAATCCCCTGAGAGGGGACACAGATACGCAGTATTTT.